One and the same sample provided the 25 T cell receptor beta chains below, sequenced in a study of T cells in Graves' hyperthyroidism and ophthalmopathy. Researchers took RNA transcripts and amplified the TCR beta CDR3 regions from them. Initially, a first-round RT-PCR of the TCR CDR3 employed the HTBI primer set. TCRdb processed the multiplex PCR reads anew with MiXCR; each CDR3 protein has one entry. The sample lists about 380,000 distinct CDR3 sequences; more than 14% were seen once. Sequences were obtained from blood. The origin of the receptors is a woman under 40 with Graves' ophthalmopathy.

CDR3 region: CASSTQGTGELFF. As DNA, the CDR3 is TGTGCCAGTAGTACGCAGGGAACCGGGGAGCTGTTTTTT. This sequence joins TRBV19 and TRBJ2-2, with D tentatively TRBD1 (5 bases). The V end lost 4 bases, the J end lost 5 bases, and 8 bases lay between the germline ends. The CDR3 is made up of 13 amino acids. Germline V gives CDR1 LNHDA, CDR2 SQIVND (reference sequence).

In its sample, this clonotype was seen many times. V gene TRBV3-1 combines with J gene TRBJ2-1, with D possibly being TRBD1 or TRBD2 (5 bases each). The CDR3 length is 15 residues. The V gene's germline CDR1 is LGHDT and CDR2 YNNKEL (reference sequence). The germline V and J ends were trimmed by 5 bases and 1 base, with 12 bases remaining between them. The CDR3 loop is CASSFRETSYNEQFF. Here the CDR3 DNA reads TGTGCCAGCAGCTTCAGGGAGACATCCTACAATGAGCAGTTCTTC.

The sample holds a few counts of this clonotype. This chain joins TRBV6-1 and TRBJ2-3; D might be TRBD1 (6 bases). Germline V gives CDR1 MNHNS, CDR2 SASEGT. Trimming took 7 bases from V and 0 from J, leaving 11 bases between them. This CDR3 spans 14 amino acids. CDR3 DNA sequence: TGTGCCAGCAAGAGGACAGCTAGCACAGATACGCAGTATTTT. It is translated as CASKRTASTDTQYF.

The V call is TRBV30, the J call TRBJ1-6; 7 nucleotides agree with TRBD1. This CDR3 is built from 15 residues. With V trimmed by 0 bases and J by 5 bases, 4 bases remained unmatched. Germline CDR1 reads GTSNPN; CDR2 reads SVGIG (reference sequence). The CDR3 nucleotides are TGTGCCTGGAGTGTCGGGACAGCGGATAATTCACCCCTCCACTTT. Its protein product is CAWSVGTADNSPLHF.

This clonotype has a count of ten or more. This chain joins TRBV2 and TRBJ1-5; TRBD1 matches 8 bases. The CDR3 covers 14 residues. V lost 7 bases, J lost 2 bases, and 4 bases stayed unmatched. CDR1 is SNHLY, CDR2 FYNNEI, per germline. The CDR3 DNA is TGTGCCAGCAACGACAGGGGAGGCAATCAGCCCCAGCATTTT. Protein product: CASNDRGGNQPQHF.

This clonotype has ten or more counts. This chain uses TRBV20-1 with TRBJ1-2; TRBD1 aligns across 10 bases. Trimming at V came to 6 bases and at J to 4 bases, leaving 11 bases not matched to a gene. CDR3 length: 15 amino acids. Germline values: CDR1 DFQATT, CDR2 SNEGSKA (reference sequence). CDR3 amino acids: CSAKRRTGGSYGYTF. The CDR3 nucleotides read TGCAGTGCCAAAAGGAGGACAGGGGGAAGCTATGGCTACACCTTC.

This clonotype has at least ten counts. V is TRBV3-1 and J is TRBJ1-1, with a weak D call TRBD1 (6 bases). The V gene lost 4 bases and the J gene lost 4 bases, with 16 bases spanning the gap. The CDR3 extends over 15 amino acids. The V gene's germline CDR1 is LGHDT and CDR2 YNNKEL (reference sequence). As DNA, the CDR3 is TGTGCCAGCAGCCTTCTGACCCCGGGGGCCACTGAAGCTTTCTTT. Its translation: CASSLLTPGATEAFF. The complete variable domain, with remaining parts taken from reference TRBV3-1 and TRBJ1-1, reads DTAVSQTPKYLVTQMGNDKSIKCEQNLGHDTMYWYKQDSKKFLKIMFSYNNKELIINETVPNRFSPKSPDKAHLNLHINSLELGDSAVYFCASSLLTPGATEAFFGQGTRLTVV.

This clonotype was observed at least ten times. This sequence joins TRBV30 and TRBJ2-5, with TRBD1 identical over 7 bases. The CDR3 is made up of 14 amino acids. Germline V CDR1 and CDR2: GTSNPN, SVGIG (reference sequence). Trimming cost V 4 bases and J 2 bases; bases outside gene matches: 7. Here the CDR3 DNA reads TGTGCCTGGACCAAGGGACAGCCTCAAGAGACCCAGTACTTC. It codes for CAWTKGQPQETQYF.

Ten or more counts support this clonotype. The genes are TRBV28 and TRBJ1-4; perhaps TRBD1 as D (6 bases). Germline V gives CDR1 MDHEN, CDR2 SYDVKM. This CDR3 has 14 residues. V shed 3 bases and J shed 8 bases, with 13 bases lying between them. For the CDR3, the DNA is TGTGCCAGCAGTTTCACAGGGCATTGGGAAAAACTGTTTTTT. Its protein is CASSFTGHWEKLFF.

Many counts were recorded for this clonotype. CDR3 sequence: CASSEAPVAYGYTF. The CDR3 bases are TGTGCCAGCAGTGAAGCGCCGGTCGCTTATGGCTACACCTTC. This chain joins TRBV6-1 and TRBJ1-2; D uncertain. The CDR3 is 14 amino acids. The V end lost 0 bases, the J end lost 5 bases, and 10 bases lay between the germline ends. Per germline, CDR1 MNHNS and CDR2 SASEGT.

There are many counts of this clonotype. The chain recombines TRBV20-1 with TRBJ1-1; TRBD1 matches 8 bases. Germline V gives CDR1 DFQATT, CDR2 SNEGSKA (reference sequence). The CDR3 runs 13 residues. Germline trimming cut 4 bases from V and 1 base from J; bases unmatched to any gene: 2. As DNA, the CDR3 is TGCAGTGCTACCCAGGGGGCGAACACTGAAGCTTTCTTT. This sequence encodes CSATQGANTEAFF.

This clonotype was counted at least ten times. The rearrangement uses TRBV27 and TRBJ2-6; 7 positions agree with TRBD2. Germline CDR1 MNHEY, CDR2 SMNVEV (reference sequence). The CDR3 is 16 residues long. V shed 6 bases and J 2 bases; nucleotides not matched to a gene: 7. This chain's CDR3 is CASREAGRPGANVLTF. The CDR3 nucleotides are TGTGCCAGCAGAGAAGCGGGGCGACCTGGGGCCAACGTCCTGACTTTC.

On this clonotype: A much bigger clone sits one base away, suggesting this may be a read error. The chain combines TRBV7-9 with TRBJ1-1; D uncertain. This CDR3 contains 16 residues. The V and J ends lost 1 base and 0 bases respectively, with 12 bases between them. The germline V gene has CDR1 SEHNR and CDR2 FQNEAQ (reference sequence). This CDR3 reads CASSLGVGAMNTEAFF. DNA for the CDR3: TGTGCCAGCAGCTTAGGAGTAGGAGCCATGAACACTGAAGCTTTCTTT.

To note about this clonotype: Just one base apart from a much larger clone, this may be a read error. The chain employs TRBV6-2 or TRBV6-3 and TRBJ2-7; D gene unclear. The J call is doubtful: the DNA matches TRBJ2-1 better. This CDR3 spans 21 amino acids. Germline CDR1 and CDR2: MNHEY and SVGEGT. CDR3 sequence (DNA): TGTGCCAGCAGTTCACGTGTCGGAAGAAAATCTCGGGCGGACCCCAGCTACGAGCAGTTCTTC. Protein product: CASSSRVGRKSRADPSYEQFF.

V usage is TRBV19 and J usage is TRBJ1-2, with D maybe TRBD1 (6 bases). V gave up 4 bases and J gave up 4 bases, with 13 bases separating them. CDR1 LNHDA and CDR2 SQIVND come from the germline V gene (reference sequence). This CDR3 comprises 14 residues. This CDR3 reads CASSTQGIAYGYTF. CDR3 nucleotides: TGTGCCAGTAGTACCCAGGGGATCGCCTATGGCTACACCTTC.

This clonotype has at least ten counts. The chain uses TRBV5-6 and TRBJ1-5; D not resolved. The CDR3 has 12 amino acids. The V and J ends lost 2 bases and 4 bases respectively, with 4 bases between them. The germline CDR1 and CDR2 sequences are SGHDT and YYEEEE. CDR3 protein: CASSFQNQPQHF. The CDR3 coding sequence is TGTGCCAGCAGCTTTCAGAATCAGCCCCAGCATTTT.

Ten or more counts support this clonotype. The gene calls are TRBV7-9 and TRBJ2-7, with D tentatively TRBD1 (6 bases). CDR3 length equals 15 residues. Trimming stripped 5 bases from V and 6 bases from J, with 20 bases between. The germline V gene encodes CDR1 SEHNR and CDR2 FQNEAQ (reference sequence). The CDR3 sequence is CASSPPAPGVGEQYF. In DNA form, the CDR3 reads TGTGCCAGCAGCCCGCCGGCCCCAGGGGTTGGCGAGCAGTACTTC.

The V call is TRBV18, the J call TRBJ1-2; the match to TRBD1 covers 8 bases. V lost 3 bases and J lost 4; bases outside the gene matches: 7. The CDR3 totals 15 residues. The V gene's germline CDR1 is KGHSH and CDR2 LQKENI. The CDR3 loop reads CASSPKGTGGYGYTF. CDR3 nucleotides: TGTGCCAGCTCACCGAAGGGTACAGGGGGCTATGGCTACACCTTC.

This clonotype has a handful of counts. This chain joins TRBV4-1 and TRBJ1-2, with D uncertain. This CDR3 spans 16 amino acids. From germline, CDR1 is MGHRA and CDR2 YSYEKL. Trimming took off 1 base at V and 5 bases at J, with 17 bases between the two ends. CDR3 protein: CASSQAGQVPSYGYTF. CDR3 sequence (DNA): TGCGCCAGCAGCCAAGCCGGTCAGGTCCCCTCTTATGGCTACACCTTC.

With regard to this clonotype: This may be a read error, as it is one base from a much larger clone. For the CDR3, the DNA is TGTGCCAGCGGTTACCGGGACAGTGGCAATCAGCCCCAGCATTTT. Protein sequence: CASGYRDSGNQPQHF. The chain joins TRBV6-5 to TRBJ1-5, with 7 bases that match TRBD1. This CDR3 contains 15 residues. Germline-derived CDR1 and CDR2 are MNHEY and SVGAGI.

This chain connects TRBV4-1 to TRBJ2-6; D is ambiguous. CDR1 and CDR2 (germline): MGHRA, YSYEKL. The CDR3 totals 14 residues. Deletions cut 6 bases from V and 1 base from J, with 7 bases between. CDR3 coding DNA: TGCGCCAGCAGGTCCGTATCTGGGGCCAACGTCCTGACTTTC. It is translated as CASRSVSGANVLTF.

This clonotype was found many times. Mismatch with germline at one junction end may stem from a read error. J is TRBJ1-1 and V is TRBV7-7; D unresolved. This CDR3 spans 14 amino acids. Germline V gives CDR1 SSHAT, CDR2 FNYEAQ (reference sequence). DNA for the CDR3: TGTGCTAGCAGCCCGTGGCAGGCGCACACTGAAGCTTTCTTT. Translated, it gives CASSPWQAHTEAFF.

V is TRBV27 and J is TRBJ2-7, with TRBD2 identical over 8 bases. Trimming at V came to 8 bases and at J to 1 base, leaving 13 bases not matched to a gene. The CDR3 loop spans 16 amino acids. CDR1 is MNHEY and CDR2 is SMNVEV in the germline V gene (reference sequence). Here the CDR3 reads CASAFGGGGRSYEQYF. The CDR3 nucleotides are TGTGCCAGCGCTTTTGGGGGGGGCGGGAGGTCCTACGAGCAGTACTTC.

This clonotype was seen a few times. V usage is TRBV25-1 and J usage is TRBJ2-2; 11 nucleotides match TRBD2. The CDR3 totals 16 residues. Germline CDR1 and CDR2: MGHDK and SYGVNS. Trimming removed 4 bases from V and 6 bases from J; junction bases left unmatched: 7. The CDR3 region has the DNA TGTGCCAGCAGTGTCCCCGGGACTAGCGGTCCCGGGGAGCTGTTTTTT. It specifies CASSVPGTSGPGELFF.

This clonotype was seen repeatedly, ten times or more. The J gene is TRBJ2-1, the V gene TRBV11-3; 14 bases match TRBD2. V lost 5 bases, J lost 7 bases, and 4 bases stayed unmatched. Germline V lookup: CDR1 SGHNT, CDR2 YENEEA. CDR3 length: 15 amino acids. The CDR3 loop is CASSLRLAGGNEQFF. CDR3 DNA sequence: TGTGCCAGCAGCCTACGACTAGCGGGGGGGAATGAGCAGTTCTTC.